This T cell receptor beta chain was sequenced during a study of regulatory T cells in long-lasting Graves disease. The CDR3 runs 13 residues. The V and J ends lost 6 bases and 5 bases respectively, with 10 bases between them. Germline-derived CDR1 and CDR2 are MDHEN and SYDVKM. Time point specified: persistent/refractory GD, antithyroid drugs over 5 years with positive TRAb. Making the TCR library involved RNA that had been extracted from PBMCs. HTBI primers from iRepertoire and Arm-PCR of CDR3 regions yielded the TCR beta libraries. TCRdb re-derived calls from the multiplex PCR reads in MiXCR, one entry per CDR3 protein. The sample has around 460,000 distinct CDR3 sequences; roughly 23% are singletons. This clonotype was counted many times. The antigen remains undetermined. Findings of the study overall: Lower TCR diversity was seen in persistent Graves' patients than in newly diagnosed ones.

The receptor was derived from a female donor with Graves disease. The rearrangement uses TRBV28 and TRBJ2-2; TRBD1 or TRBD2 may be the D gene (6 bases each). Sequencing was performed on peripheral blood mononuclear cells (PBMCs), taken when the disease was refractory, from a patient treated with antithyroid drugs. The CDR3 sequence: CASRLGGTGELFF. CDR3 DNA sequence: TGTGCCAGCAGACTAGGGGGGACCGGGGAGCTGTTTTTT.